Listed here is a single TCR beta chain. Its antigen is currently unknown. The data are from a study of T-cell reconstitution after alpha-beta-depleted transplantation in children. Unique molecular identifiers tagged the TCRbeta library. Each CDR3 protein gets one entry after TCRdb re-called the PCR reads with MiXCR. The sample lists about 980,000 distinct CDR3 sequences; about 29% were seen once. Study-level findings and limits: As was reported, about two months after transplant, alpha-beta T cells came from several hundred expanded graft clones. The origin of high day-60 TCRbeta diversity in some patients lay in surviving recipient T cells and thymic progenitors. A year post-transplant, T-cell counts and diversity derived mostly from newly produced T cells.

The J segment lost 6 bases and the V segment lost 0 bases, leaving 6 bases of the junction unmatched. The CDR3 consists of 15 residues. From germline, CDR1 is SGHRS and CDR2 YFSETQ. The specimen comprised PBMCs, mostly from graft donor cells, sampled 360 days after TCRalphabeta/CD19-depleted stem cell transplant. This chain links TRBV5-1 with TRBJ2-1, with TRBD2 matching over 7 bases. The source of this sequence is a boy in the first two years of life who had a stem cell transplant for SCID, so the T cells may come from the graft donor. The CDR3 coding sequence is TGCGCCAGCAGCTTGGCCGCGGGGGAGGGCAATGAGCAGTTCTTC. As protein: CASSLAAGEGNEQFF.